What follows describes a single T cell receptor beta chain. This sample stems from a study of OX40 agonist ivuxolimab in advanced cancers. Sequenced by immunoSEQ multiplex PCR; TCRdb stores in-frame clones only, minus some. Of about 62,000 clones in the sample, about 85% are singletons; the top ten hold just under 4%. CDR3 size: 12 residues. V shed 7 bases, J shed 9 bases, and the junction held 7 bases outside the gene matches. Germline lookup yields CDR1 SQVTM and CDR2 ANQGSEA. The receptor was derived from an adult with an advanced solid tumor such as melanoma, head and neck, liver or kidney cancer. This material consisted of CD4+ or CD8+ T cells sorted from blood, taken in a trial of the OX40 agonist ivuxolimab. J is TRBJ2-1 and V is TRBV29-1; 9 nucleotides agree with TRBD1. The CDR3 is CSARTGGGEQFF. The CDR3 DNA follows: TGCAGCGCCCGAACAGGGGGCGGTGAGCAGTTCTTC.